What follows is one T cell receptor beta chain and its context. In the source study's methods: Quantification of nucleated cells was approximated via reference gene primer amplification. Assay: immunoSEQ multiplex PCR; the TCRdb copy retains only in-frame clones and omits some. V, J and clone size are those of that table, while D and trimming were read from the DNA. The table lists approximately 330,000 clones, over 75% of them singletons, with approximately 4% in the top ten. The data were obtained in a study of blood T cell repertoires in COVID-19. Study in general: Researchers got acute and convalescent COVID-19 samples from the United States, Italy and Spain.

V lost 6 bases to trimming and J lost 6 bases, with 13 bases between them. CDR1 is LNHDA and CDR2 is SQIVND in the germline V gene (reference sequence). The CDR3 runs 13 residues. This sequence originates from a woman aged 50 to 60 with active or convalescent COVID-19. The sequencing input was peripheral blood. The chain links TRBV19 to TRBJ2-3, with D perhaps matching TRBD1 (5 bases). The CDR3 nucleotides are TGTGCCAGTAGGAGACAGCCTGGGGATACGCAGTATTTT. Its protein product is CASRRQPGDTQYF.